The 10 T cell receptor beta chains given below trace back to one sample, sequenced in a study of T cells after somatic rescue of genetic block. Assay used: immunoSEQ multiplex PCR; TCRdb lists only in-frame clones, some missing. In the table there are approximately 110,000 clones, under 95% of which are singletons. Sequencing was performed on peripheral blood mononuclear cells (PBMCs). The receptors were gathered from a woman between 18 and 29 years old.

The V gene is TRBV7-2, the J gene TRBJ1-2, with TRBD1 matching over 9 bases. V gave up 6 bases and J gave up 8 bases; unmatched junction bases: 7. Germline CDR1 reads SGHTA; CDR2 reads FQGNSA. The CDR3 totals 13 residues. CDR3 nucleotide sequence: TGTGCCAGCAGAACGACAGGGGGGGAAGGCTACACCTTC. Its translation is CASRTTGGEGYTF.

CDR3 loop: CASTARGLAGGRRSDTQYF. The CDR3 bases are TGTGCCAGCACCGCTAGGGGACTAGCGGGGGGGCGGCGGTCGGATACGCAGTATTTT. The chain recombines TRBV7-2 with TRBJ2-3; 16 positions match TRBD2. CDR3 length equals 19 residues. Unmatched junction bases numbered 16, after V lost 7 bases and J lost 6 bases. Germline V lookup: CDR1 SGHTA, CDR2 FQGNSA.

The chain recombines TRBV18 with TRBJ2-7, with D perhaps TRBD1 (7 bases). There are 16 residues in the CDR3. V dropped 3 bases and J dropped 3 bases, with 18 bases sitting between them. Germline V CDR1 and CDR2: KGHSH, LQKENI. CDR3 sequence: CASSPSGDSFLYEQYF. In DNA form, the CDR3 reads TGTGCCAGCTCACCCTCGGGGGACAGTTTCCTCTACGAGCAGTACTTC.

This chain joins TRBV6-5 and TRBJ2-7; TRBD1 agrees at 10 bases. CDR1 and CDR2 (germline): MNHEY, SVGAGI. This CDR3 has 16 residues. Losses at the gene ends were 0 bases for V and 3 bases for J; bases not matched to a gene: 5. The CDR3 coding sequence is TGTGCCAGCAGTTACTCCCGGACAGGGGGTATCTACGAGCAGTACTTC. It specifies CASSYSRTGGIYEQYF.

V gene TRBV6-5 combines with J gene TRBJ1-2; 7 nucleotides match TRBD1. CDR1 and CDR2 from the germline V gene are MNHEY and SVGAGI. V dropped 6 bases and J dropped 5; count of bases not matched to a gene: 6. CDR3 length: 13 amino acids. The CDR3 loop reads CASRLTGSYGYTF. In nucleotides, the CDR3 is TGTGCCAGCAGGCTGACAGGGAGTTATGGCTACACCTTC.

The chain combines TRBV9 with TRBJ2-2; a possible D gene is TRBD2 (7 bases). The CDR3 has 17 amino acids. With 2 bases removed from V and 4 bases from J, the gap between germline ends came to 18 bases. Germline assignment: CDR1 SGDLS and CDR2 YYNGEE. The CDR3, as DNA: TGTGCCAGCAGCGTCCCTAAGGGGGGCGGGGGCACCGGGGAGCTGTTTTTT. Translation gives CASSVPKGGGGTGELFF.

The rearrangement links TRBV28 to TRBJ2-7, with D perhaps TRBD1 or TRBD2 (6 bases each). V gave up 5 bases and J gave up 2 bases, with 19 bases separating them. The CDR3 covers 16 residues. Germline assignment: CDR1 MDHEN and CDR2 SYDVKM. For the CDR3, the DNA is TGTGCCAGCAGTCCCCCCGGCCAGGGGAGGACCTACGAGCAGTACTTC. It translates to CASSPPGQGRTYEQYF.

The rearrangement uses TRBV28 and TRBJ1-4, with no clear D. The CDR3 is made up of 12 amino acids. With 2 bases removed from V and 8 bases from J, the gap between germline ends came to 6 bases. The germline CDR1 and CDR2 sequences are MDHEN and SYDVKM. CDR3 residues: CASSLPFEKLFF. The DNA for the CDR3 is TGTGCCAGCAGTTTACCCTTCGAAAAACTGTTTTTT.

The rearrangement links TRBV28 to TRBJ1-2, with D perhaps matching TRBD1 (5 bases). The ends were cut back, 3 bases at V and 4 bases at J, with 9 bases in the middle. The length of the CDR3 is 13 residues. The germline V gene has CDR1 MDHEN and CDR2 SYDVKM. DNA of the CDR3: TGTGCCAGCAGTTTGGGGGAGGGCTATGGCTACACCTTC. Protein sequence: CASSLGEGYGYTF.

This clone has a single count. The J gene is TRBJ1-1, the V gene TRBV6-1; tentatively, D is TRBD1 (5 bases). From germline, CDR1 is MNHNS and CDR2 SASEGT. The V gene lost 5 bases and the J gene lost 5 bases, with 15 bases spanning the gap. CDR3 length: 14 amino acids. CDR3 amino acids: CASSSLGGGTEAFF. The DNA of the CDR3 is TGTGCCAGCAGTTCCCTCGGGGGTGGAACTGAAGCTTTCTTT.